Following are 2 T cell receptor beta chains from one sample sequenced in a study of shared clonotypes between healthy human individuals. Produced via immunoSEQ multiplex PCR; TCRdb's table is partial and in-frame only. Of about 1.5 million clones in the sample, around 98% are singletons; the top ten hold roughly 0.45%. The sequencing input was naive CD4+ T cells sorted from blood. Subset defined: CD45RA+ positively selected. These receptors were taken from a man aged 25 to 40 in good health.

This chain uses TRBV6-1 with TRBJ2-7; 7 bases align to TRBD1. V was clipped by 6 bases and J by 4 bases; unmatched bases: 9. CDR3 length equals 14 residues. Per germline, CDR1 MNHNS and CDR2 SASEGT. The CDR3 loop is CASSVGSTGYEQYF. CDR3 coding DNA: TGTGCCAGCAGCGTGGGGTCGACAGGGTACGAGCAGTACTTC.

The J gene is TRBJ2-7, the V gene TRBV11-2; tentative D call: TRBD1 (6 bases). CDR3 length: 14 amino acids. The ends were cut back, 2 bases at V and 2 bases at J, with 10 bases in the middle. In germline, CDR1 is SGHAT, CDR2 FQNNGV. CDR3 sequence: CASSLTDRAYEQYF. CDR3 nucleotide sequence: TGTGCCAGCAGCTTAACGGACAGAGCCTACGAGCAGTACTTC.